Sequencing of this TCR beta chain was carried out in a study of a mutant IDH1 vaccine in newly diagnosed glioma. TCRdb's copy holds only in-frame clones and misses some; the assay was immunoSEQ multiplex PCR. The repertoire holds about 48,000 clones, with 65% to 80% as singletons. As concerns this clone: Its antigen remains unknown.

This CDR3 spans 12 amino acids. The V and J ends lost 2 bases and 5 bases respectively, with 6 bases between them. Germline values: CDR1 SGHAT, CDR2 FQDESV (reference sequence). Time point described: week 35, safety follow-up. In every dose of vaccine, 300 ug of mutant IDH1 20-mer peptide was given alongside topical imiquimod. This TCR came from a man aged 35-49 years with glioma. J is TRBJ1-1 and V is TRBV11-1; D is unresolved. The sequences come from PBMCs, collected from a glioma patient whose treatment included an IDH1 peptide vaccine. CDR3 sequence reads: CASSLRGTEAFF. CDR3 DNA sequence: TGTGCCAGCAGCTTACGGGGTACTGAAGCTTTCTTT.